This record concerns one T cell receptor (beta chain) sequence. No antigen is known for it. Qualities for individual bases were not recorded, and no much larger clone is one base off. The record originates from a study of cytomegalovirus exposure and HLA in healthy donors listed by TCRdb under 2017. In the study overall: In an earlier analysis of fewer than 750 of the donors, under 300 Gb of sequence data and 90 million to 130 million unique TCR beta sequences from some 170 million T cells were reported. The later analysis used no new phenotypic data to find candidate immune exposures, relying instead on TCR beta sequences and their occurrence across donors. On average, roughly 240,000 unique TCR beta nucleotide sequences were sequenced per donor among some 430 genotyped donors of the cohort, with roughly a sixth of those sequences being non-productive. All discovery cohort repertoires had been generated on a single sequencing platform. The aim of the study was to test whether cataloging public T cell receptors could identify signatures of past pathogen exposure. Alongside the repertoire data, information on donor age, sex, ethnicity and CMV serostatus was compiled. Of the 398 genotyped donors, 75% to 85% were placed in the genetic ancestry cluster associated with self-reported Caucasian donors. In addition to the first cohort of around 670 subjects, a separate validation cohort of approximately 130 different subjects was used. To predict cytomegalovirus infection status, the study brought together high-throughput TCR immunosequencing, statistical association of individual TCRs with disease status, and machine learning. A later analysis re-analyzed previously published TCR beta repertoires from approximately 670 donors and added high-resolution HLA genotyping to study TCR occurrence patterns. The number of donors typed differed by locus, with roughly 620-630 for A, B, C, DRB1 and DQB1, approximately 500 for DQA1, 600 to 610 for DPA1, and under 490 for DPB1. HLA typing included class I and class II loci at four-digit resolution. A later genetic analysis used genome-wide SNP genotypes for about 60% of the roughly 700 donors, treating that subset as a discovery cohort. An earlier analysis of 587 of the donors applied high-throughput TCR beta sequencing to assess whether each TCR beta V gene segment acted as functional or pseudogenic. The T cell repertoires of 700 or so subjects were profiled by immunosequencing and related to cytomegalovirus serostatus. Roughly 5 DR-DQ haplotypes were handled as single units for association and clustering, since linkage in the cohort was strong. An early release covering over 500 HLA-typed donors comprised about 310 gigabases of sequencing data and about 90 million unique TCR sequences.

The paper's findings and limits, for the study overall: This cohort had only TCR beta chains sequenced, and the lack of alpha or paired-chain data limited which features could be detected. In the study, about 150 TCR beta chains were listed as associated with cytomegalovirus. In an earlier analysis of 500 to 650 of the donors, most TCR beta V segments appeared in productive rearrangements about 90% or about 30% of the time, broadly matching IMGT annotations. Because HLA typing was unavailable for some donors at each locus, only the typed subset was used in association tests. A further reported finding was that TCR beta sequences accurately predicted the HLA-A and HLA-B alleles for most subjects in the first cohort. Immune exposure information for the cohort was limited to CMV serostatus. Because counts were too low, roughly 18 rarely observed V segments, including chromosome 9 orphons, were left out of the earlier analysis of 500 to 650 of the donors. In a later analysis, most CMV-associated TCR beta chains were found to appear HLA-restricted, with HLA associations seemingly driven largely by CMV exposure. When HLA alleles, especially DR and DQ, strongly co-occurred, attributing TCR associations to individual alleles was difficult. A group of highly shared sequence variants was considered likely to be a technical artifact of the sequencing pipeline. The authors suggested that the approach could potentially be extended to other disease states and immunological phenotypes. Some IMGT-functional V segments, including TRBV6-2 and TRBV6-3, could not be told apart with the 87-base-pair reads, so those segments were excluded. In a later analysis, HLA-associated TCR beta chains showed more clonal expansion and lower generation probabilities than non-associated chains that were equally common. A later genetic analysis reported fewer N-insertions in productive TCRs among donors in an Asian-associated ancestry cluster than the roughly 700-donor mean. At a false discovery rate of 0.05, a later analysis linked around 17,000 TCR beta sequences to specific HLA alleles. Most TCR sequences were observed very rarely across donors, whereas some public TCRs were present in many individuals. A later analysis reported that several top co-occurrence clusters appeared linked to parvovirus B19, influenza, CMV and Epstein-Barr virus. A later analysis found that TCR association rates varied across HLA loci, with DRB1 alleles showing the most associated TCRs and HLA-C alleles the fewest. A later genetic analysis associated a missense DCLRE1C variant with V-gene and J-gene trimming of TCR beta chains, and an independent cohort replicated the association. Three of the identified cytomegalovirus-associated TCR beta chains were confirmed in vitro to be specific for cytomegalovirus antigens. Sequencing depth was assumed to be roughly uniform across donors in the presence/absence analyses, though that assumption may not hold. The classifier was reported to diagnose cytomegalovirus status with high specificity and sensitivity in both the original cohort and the validation cohort. Linkage disequilibrium might explain the correlated functional status among segregating V segments, but an unknown experimental factor could not be ruled out.

The cohort was made up of approximately 700 healthy bone marrow donors. All cohort members were sampled while nominally healthy, although unrecorded immune exposures were likely present. The donor was CMV seropositive and belonged to the group of 250 to 300 seropositive cohort members. A peripheral blood sample was provided by each donor, and peripheral blood mononuclear cells were used for TCR beta sequencing. Genomic DNA was extracted from the blood cell samples with the Qiagen DNeasy Blood Extraction Kit. The method behind the library was the immunoSEQ multiplex PCR assay. A mixture of 60 forward primers for TCR Vbeta segments and 13 reverse primers for TCR Jbeta segments was used in the multiplex PCR. The CDR3 region of rearranged TCR beta genes was amplified from genomic DNA by a multiplex PCR assay. Amplified TCR beta libraries were sequenced as 87-base-pair reads on the Illumina HiSeq System. The published analysis was carried out like this. In a later analysis, some 80 million unique TCR beta chains were counted across the 650 to 750 repertoires, and about 9.9 million of these chains were shared by at least two donors. Raw reads were error-corrected and collapsed into unique sequences by a nearest-neighbor algorithm in which closely related sequences were merged to remove PCR and sequencing errors. To assign V, D and J gene segments, CDR3 sequences were aligned to IMGT reference sequences. Each retained sequence needed at least a six-nucleotide match to both a V gene segment and a J gene segment. A rearrangement counted as productive if the CDR3 had no stop codons and remained in frame with V and J, and every other rearrangement counted as non-productive. CDR3 was defined according to IMGT convention as the region running from the second conserved V-encoded cysteine to the conserved J-encoded phenylalanine. The earlier analysis of about 530 of the donors excluded any sequence lacking an unambiguous match to a single V gene segment. In an earlier analysis of roughly 500 of the donors, V segments were called functional above 56.7% productive rearrangements and were called segregating when the between-donor standard deviation exceeded 5%. A statistical classification framework was developed to diagnose cytomegalovirus status using the catalog of TCR beta chain sequences. In a later analysis, TCR nucleotide sequences were compared against IMGT/GENE-DB human TR gene sequences so that V and J genes could be assigned. In a later analysis, CDR3 sequences and most-parsimonious VDJ recombination scenarios were assigned using the TCRdist pipeline. In a later analysis, every TCR beta chain was defined by the combination of its CDR3 amino acid sequence and its V-gene family, and reads without a unique V-gene family were dropped. To address suspected cross-contamination and a sequencing artifact, a later analysis removed 550 to 750 highly shared, low-generation-probability nucleotide sequences. In a later analysis, a clonal expansion index was calculated for each public chain from normalized within-repertoire ranks of inferred template counts. In a later analysis, generation probabilities were computed with a VDJ recombination model fitted to out-of-frame rearrangements, and the resulting probabilities were checked against IGoR. Hypergeometric tests were used in a later analysis to score TCR-TCR, TCR-HLA and TCR-CMV co-occurrence, with a repertoire-size bias correction applied to the TCR pairs. To estimate false discovery rates, a later analysis permuted the HLA or CMV assignments 20 times. In a later analysis, co-occurring TCRs were grouped with DBSCAN, and TCRdist sequence similarity was added when clustering was performed within HLA-allele-positive subsets. Repertoires with fewer than 30,000 or more than 120,000 public chains were left out of co-occurrence clustering, as were about 5 repertoires with anomalous nucleotide sharing. TCRdb retrieved this table from immuneACCESS and kept in-frame rearrangements only. Not all clones are present; in checked studies, unresolved V genes account for under half, and no reason is known for the remainder. The DNA gave D and trimming, while V, J and clone size come from that table. A total of about 160,000 clones appear in this sample, around 83% of them only once. The ten most abundant clones make up about 2% of the sample.

Including the terminal cysteine and phenylalanine, the CDR3 comprises 16 residues. Only the CDR3 DNA stays, 48 bases, in frame from base 1. For CDR1 and CDR2, the germline V gene (reference sequence) lists MNHEY and SMNVEV. The V end loses 5 bases and the J end loses 3 bases, and a stretch of 20 bases separates them. The chain links TRBV27 with TRBJ2-7; the best D guess is TRBD2, with 6 bases matching. The sample taken for sequencing was PBMCs. The sequence came from a man aged 18 to 29 in good health and CMV-seropositive. The DNA sequence follows: TGTGCCAGCAGTCCTCAGGCCGGGGGACTTATCTACGAGCAGTACTTC. It translates as CASSPQAGGLIYEQYF.